The 15 T cell receptor beta chains below were found in one sample sequenced in a study of response to subunit inactivated influenza vaccine. TCRdb processed the RT-PCR reads anew with MiXCR; each CDR3 protein has one entry. This sample has 450,000 to 700,000 distinct CDR3 sequences; about 14% occur once, and the top ten carry around 10%. The source material was PBMCs from blood, sampled 12 days after vaccination. Receptors were obtained from a man aged 45-60 years who received an inactivated influenza vaccine.

This clonotype has just a few counts. The rearrangement joins TRBV28 to TRBJ2-5; TRBD1 is a possible D gene (7 bases). CDR3 length: 15 residues. CDR1 MDHEN and CDR2 SYDVKM come from the germline V gene. Deletions cut 5 bases from V and 5 bases from J, with 18 bases between. CDR3 loop: CASSPRQGGAETQYF. DNA for the CDR3: TGTGCCAGCAGTCCCCGACAGGGAGGTGCTGAGACCCAGTACTTC. Full variable domain (outside the CDR3, taken from reference TRBV28 and TRBJ2-5): DVKVTQSSRYLVKRTGEKVFLECVQDMDHENMFWYRQDPGLGLRLIYFSYDVKMKEKGDIPEGYSVSREKKERFSLILESASTNQTSMYLCASSPRQGGAETQYFGPGTRLLVL.

This clonotype has just a few counts. The J gene is TRBJ1-3, the V gene TRBV7-9; weak D call: TRBD1 (5 bases). The germline V gene encodes CDR1 SEHNR and CDR2 FQNEAQ (reference sequence). The CDR3 runs to 15 residues. Trimming pared 5 bases from V and 0 bases from J, leaving 11 bases between. DNA of the CDR3: TGTGCCAGCAGCCCGATGGGGGTCTCTGGAAACACCATATATTTT. Encoded protein: CASSPMGVSGNTIYF.

V usage is TRBV11-2 and J usage is TRBJ1-4; 9 nucleotides agree with TRBD1. This CDR3 has 14 residues. The junction had 3 bases not matched to a gene; V was cut back by 4 bases and J by 6 bases. Germline V CDR1 and CDR2: SGHAT, FQNNGV. In DNA form, the CDR3 reads TGTGCCAGCAGCTGGGACAGGGAGGATGAAAAACTGTTTTTT. Amino acid sequence: CASSWDREDEKLFF. Complete variable domain (other parts from reference TRBV11-2 and TRBJ1-4): EAGVAQSPRYKIIEKRQSVAFWCNPISGHATLYWYQQILGQGPKLLIQFQNNGVVDDSQLPKDRFSAERLKGVDSTLKIQPAKLEDSAVYLCASSWDREDEKLFFGSGTQLSVL.

This clonotype occurred a few times. This chain connects TRBV12-3 or TRBV12-4 to TRBJ2-5; D not resolved. Deletions cut 5 bases from V and 7 bases from J, with 17 bases between. CDR3 length equals 14 residues. The CDR3 spells CASSQGRSLLTQYF. In DNA, the CDR3 is TGTGCCAGCAGTCAAGGGCGGAGTCTTCTGACCCAGTACTTC.

The chain joins TRBV5-1 to TRBJ2-3; weak D call: TRBD2 (5 bases). From germline, CDR1 is SGHRS and CDR2 YFSETQ. Trimming took 7 bases from V and 1 from J, leaving 7 bases between them. CDR3 length: 12 amino acids. The CDR3 region is CASGSGTDTQYF. The CDR3, as DNA: TGCGCCAGCGGGAGCGGCACAGATACGCAGTATTTT. Based on the CDR3 plus reference TRBV5-1 and TRBJ2-3, the full variable domain is KAGVTQTPRYLIKTRGQQVTLSCSPISGHRSVSWYQQTPGQGLQFLFEYFSETQRNKGNFPGRFSGRQFSNSRSEMNVSTLELGDSALYLCASGSGTDTQYFGPGTRLTVL.

This clonotype came up a few times. The chain is built from TRBV28 and TRBJ2-4; 11 bases fit TRBD2. The V gene's germline CDR1 is MDHEN and CDR2 SYDVKM. V trimming: 4 bases; J trimming: 1 base; junction bases outside the gene matches: 9. This CDR3 is 18 amino acids long. CDR3 nucleotides: TGTGCCAGCAGTTATAAGGCTAGCGGGGGGTGGGCCAAAAACATTCAGTACTTC. Protein: CASSYKASGGWAKNIQYF.

This clonotype was observed a handful of times. This chain connects TRBV6-2 or TRBV6-3 to TRBJ2-7; D is uncertain. Per germline, CDR1 MNHEY and CDR2 SVGEGT. CDR3 length: 14 residues. V was trimmed by 5 bases and J by 3 bases, leaving 14 bases between them. In DNA, the CDR3 is TGTGCCAGCAGTAGGACGGGCATTTACTACGAGCAGTACTTC. Translation gives CASSRTGIYYEQYF.

The rearrangement uses TRBV13 and TRBJ2-7, with D unresolved. The germline gives CDR1 PRHDT, CDR2 FYEKMQ (reference sequence). The CDR3 has 13 amino acids. With 2 bases removed from V and 6 bases from J, the gap between germline ends came to 11 bases. CDR3 in amino acids: CASSLSRATEQYF. In nucleotides, the CDR3 is TGTGCCAGCAGCTTATCCCGGGCCACCGAGCAGTACTTC.

This clonotype was picked up a small number of times. The chain recombines TRBV6-5 with TRBJ2-2; 9 nucleotides line up with TRBD2. Looked up from germline, CDR1 is MNHEY and CDR2 is SVGAGI. J lost 7 bases, V lost 1 base, and 7 bases had no gene match. This CDR3 has 16 amino acids. CDR3 amino acids: CASSYYVRAGGGELFF. Here the CDR3 DNA reads TGTGCCAGCAGTTACTACGTGCGAGCGGGGGGCGGGGAGCTGTTTTTT.

This clonotype was detected many times. V usage is TRBV10-3 and J usage is TRBJ2-3; D is unresolved. V was trimmed by 5 bases and J by 2 bases, leaving 5 bases between them. Germline CDR1 and CDR2: ENHRY and SYGVKD. CDR3 length: 12 residues. DNA of the CDR3: TGTGCCATCAGTCCAACCACAGATACGCAGTATTTT. The encoded protein is CAISPTTDTQYF.

This clonotype was seen only a few times. The chain carries TRBV27 and TRBJ1-5; perhaps TRBD1 as D (5 bases). The germline CDR1 and CDR2 sequences are MNHEY and SMNVEV (reference sequence). Between the trimmed V and J ends, which lost 5 bases and 3 bases, there was a span of 14 bases. The CDR3 extends over 15 amino acids. The CDR3 loop reads CASSPGTGNNQPQHF. The CDR3 bases are TGTGCCAGCAGTCCGGGGACGGGGAACAATCAGCCCCAGCATTTT.

This clonotype turned up a few times. V usage is TRBV28 and J usage is TRBJ2-3; TRBD2 aligns across 7 bases. With V trimmed by 2 bases and J by 0 bases, 5 bases remained unmatched. The V gene's germline CDR1 is MDHEN and CDR2 SYDVKM. The length of the CDR3 is 16 residues. CDR3 in amino acids: CASSLPGLGSTDTQYF. For the CDR3, the DNA is TGTGCCAGCAGTTTACCCGGACTAGGTAGCACAGATACGCAGTATTTT. Combining the CDR3 with reference TRBV28 and TRBJ2-3 gives the whole variable domain DVKVTQSSRYLVKRTGEKVFLECVQDMDHENMFWYRQDPGLGLRLIYFSYDVKMKEKGDIPEGYSVSREKKERFSLILESASTNQTSMYLCASSLPGLGSTDTQYFGPGTRLTVL.

In its sample, this clonotype was seen a few times. The V and J genes are TRBV4-2 and TRBJ2-7; 11 bases align to TRBD2. V lost 4 bases, J lost 4 bases, and 12 bases stayed unmatched. Germline values: CDR1 LGHNA, CDR2 YNFKEQ. CDR3 length equals 17 residues. CDR3 loop: CASSPGTSGTSDYEQYF. As DNA, the CDR3 is TGTGCCAGCAGCCCCGGGACTAGCGGAACATCCGATTACGAGCAGTACTTC.

DNA of the CDR3: TGTGCCAGCAGTTACACACAGGGGGGAGATGGCTACACCTTC. Translating it yields CASSYTQGGDGYTF. The V gene is TRBV6-5, the J gene TRBJ1-2; 8 nucleotides align to TRBD1. The germline gives CDR1 MNHEY, CDR2 SVGAGI. Trimming cost V 2 bases and J 6 bases; bases outside gene matches: 5. The CDR3 loop spans 14 amino acids.

The chain has TRBV4-3 and TRBJ2-5, with D hard to call. The CDR3 extends over 15 amino acids. Germline V CDR1 and CDR2: LGHNA, YSLEER. V was pared by 1 base and J by 4 bases, with 13 bases between. The CDR3 DNA is TGCGCCAGCAGCCAAGTCACAGCCGCAGGAGAGACCCAGTACTTC. Encoded protein: CASSQVTAAGETQYF.